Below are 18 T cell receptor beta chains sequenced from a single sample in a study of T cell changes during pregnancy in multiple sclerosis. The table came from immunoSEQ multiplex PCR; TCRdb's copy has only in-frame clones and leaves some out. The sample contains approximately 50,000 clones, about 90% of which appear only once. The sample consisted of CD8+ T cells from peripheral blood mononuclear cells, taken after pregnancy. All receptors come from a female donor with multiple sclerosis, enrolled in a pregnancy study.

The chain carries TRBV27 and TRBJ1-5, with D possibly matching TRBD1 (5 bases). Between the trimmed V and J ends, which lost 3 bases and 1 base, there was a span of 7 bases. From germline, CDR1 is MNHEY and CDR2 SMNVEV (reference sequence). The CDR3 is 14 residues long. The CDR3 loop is CASSLRGSNQPQHF. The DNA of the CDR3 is TGTGCCAGCAGTTTGCGGGGCAGCAATCAGCCCCAGCATTTT.

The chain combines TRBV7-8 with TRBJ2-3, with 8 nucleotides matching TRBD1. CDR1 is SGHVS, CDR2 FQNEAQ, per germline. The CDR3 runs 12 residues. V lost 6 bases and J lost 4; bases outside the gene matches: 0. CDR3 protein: CASRTGADTQYF. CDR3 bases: TGTGCCAGCAGGACAGGGGCAGATACGCAGTATTTT.

The CDR3 DNA reads as TGTGCCAGCAGCTATTCCAGCGGGGGGGGACCCCGGCAGTACTTC. The encoded protein is CASSYSSGGGPRQYF. The rearrangement uses TRBV5-6 and TRBJ2-7; 10 nucleotides match TRBD2. The CDR3 runs 15 residues. V lost 3 bases, J lost 9 bases, and 12 bases stayed unmatched. Germline loops: CDR1 SGHDT, CDR2 YYEEEE.

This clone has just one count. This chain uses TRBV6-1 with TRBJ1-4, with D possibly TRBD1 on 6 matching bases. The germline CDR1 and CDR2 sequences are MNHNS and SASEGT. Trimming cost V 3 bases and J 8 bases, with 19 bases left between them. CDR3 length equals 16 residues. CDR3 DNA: TGTGCCAGCAGTGATTCGTCAGGGGACCGTACAGAAAAACTGTTTTTT. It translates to CASSDSSGDRTEKLFF.

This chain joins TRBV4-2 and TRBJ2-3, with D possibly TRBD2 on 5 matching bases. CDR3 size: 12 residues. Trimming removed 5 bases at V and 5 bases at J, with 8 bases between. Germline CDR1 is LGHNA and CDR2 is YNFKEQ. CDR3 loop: CASSYEGDTQYF. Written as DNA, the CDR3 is TGTGCCAGCAGCTACGAGGGAGATACGCAGTATTTT.

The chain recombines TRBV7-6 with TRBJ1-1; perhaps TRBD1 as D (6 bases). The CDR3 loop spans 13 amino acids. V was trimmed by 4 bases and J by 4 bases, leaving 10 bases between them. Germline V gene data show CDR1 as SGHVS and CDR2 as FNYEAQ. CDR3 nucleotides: TGTGCCAGCAGCTCACAGGGTAGCACTGAAGCTTTCTTT. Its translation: CASSSQGSTEAFF.

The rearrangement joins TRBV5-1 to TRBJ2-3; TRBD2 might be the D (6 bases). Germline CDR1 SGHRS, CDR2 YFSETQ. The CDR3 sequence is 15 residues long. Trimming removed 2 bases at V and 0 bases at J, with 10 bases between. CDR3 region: CASSFGTASTDTQYF. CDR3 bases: TGCGCCAGCAGCTTCGGGACTGCCAGCACAGATACGCAGTATTTT.

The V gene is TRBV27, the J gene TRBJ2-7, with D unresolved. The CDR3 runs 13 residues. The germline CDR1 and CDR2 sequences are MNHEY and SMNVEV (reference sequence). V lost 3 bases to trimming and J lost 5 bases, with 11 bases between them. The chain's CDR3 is CASSFLAADEQYF. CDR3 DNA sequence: TGTGCCAGCAGTTTTTTGGCGGCGGACGAGCAGTACTTC.

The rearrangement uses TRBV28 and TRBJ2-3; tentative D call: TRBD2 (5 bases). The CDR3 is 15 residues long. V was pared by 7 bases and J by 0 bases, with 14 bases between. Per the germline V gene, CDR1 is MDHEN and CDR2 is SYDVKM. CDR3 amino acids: CASTLSRGSTDTQYF. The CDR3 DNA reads TGTGCCAGCACCCTTTCACGAGGGAGCACAGATACGCAGTATTTT.

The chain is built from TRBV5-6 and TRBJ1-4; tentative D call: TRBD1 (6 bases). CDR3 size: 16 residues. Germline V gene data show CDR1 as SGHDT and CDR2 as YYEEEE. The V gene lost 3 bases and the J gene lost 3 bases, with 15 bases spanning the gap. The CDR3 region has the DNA TGTGCCAGCAGCTCACGACAGGTCTGGTCTAATGAAAAACTGTTTTTT. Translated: CASSSRQVWSNEKLFF.

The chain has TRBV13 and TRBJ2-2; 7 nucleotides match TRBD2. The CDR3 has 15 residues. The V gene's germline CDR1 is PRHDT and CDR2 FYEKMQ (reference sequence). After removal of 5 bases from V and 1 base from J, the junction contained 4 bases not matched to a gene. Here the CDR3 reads CASSAGGRNTGELFF. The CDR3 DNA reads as TGTGCCAGCAGCGCCGGGGGGAGGAACACCGGGGAGCTGTTTTTT.

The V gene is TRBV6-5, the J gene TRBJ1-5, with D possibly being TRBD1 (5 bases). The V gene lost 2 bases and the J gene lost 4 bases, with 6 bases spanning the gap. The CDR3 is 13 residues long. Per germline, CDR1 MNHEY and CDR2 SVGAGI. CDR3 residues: CASSYHRNQPQHF. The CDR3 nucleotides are TGTGCCAGCAGTTACCACAGGAATCAGCCCCAGCATTTT.

The CDR3 sequence is CASRVQLSSYEQYF. The CDR3, as DNA: TGTGCCAGCCGAGTTCAACTATCCTCCTACGAGCAGTACTTC. The chain recombines TRBV27 with TRBJ2-7, with no clear D. The CDR3 is made up of 14 amino acids. Germline-derived CDR1 and CDR2 are MNHEY and SMNVEV (reference sequence). V was trimmed by 8 bases and J by 0 bases, leaving 14 bases between them.

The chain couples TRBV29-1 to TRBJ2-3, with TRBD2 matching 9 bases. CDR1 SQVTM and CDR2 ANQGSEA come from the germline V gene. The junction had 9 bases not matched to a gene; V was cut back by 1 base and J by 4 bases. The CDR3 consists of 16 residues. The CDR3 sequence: CSVEGSSSGEADTQYF. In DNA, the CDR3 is TGCAGCGTTGAAGGATCTTCTAGCGGGGAGGCAGATACGCAGTATTTT.

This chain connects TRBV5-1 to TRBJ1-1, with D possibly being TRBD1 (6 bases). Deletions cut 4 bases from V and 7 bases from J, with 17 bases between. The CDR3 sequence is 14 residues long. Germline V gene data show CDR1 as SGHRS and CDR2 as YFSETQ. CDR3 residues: CASSAVDGTYEAFF. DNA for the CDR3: TGCGCCAGCAGCGCGGTCGACGGGACATATGAAGCTTTCTTT.

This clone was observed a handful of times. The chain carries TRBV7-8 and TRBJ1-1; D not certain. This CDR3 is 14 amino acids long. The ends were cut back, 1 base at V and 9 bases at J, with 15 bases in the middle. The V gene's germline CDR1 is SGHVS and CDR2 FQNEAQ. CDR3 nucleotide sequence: TGTGCCAGCAGCTTAGAGCCCGGGAGCGAACAAGCTTTCTTT. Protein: CASSLEPGSEQAFF.

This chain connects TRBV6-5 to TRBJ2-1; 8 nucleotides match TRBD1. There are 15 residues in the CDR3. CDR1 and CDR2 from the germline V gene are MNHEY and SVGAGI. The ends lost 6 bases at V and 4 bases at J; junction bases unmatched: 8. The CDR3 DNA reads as TGTGCCAGCAGACCCGGGACAGGACTTTACAATGAGCAGTTCTTC. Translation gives CASRPGTGLYNEQFF.

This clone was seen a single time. The CDR3 reads CASSQAGTIQETQYF. DNA for the CDR3: TGTGCCAGCAGCCAGGCCGGGACAATCCAAGAGACCCAGTACTTC. The chain joins TRBV14 to TRBJ2-5, with D maybe TRBD1 (6 bases). The CDR3 spans 15 residues. Germline loops: CDR1 SGHDN, CDR2 FVKESK. The V and J ends lost 3 bases and 1 base respectively, with 12 bases between them.